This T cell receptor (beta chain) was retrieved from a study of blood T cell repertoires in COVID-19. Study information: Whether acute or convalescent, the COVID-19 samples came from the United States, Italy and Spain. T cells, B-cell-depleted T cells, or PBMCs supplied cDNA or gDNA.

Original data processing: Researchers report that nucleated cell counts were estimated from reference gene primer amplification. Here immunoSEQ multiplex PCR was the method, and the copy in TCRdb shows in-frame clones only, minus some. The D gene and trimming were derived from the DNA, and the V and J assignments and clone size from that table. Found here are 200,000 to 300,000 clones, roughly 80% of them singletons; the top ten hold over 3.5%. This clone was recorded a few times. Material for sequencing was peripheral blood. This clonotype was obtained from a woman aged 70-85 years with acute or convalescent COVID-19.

The CDR3 DNA is TGTGCCAGCAGCTTTGGGCCCAAGGATAATGAAAAACTGTTTTTT. Translation: CASSFGPKDNEKLFF. The V call is TRBV7-2, the J call TRBJ1-4; D gene ambiguous. Between the trimmed V and J ends, which lost 3 bases and 4 bases, there was a span of 12 bases. CDR1 is SGHTA and CDR2 is FQGNSA in the germline V gene. The CDR3 runs to 15 residues.